The T cell receptor (beta chain) described here comes from a study of Graves' ophthalmopathy and Graves' hyperthyroidism. Study summary: The study drew peripheral blood at initial diagnosis, before any treatment.

The PBMCs had their origin in roughly 10 ml of fresh peripheral blood. This clonotype turned up a few times. Its cognate antigen is unknown. Broader study findings: Blood also carried most expanded thyroid clonotypes exceeding 0.001 frequency. Ophthalmopathy cases were distinguished from stable hyperthyroidism by a 13-signature model, reaching about 91% sensitivity and approximately 83% specificity.

TCR beta CDR3 regions were amplified from RNA transcripts. Second-round multiplex PCR came after a first-round RT-PCR that employed HTBI primers. TCRdb processed the multiplex PCR reads anew with MiXCR; each CDR3 protein has one entry. The profile shows roughly 500,000 distinct CDR3 sequences, 14% of them singletons. The sequencing sample was made of blood. The sequence was obtained from a woman in her thirties with Graves' ophthalmopathy.

The CDR3: CASSFSSGRYEQYF. CDR3 sequence (DNA): TGTGCCAGCAGCTTTTCTAGCGGGAGATACGAGCAGTACTTC. V usage is TRBV7-4 and J usage is TRBJ2-7; 10 bases agree with TRBD2. Germline V CDR1 and CDR2: SGHVT, SQSDAQ. V lost 3 bases and J lost 4; bases outside the gene matches: 3. The CDR3 is made up of 14 amino acids.